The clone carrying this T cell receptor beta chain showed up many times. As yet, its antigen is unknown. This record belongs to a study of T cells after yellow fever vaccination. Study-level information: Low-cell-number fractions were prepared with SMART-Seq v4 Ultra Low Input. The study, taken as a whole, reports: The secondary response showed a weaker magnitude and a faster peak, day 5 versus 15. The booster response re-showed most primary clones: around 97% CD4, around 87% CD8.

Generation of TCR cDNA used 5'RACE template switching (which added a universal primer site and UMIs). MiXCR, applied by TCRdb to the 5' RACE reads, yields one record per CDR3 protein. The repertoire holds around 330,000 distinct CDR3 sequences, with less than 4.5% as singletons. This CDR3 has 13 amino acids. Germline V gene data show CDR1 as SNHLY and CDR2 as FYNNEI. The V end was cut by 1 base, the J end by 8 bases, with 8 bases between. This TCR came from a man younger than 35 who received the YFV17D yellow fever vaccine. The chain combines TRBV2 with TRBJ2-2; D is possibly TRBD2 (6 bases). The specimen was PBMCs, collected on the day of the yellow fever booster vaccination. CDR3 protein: CASSEVEGGELFF. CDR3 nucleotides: TGTGCCAGCAGTGAAGTGGAGGGGGGGGAGCTGTTTTTT.